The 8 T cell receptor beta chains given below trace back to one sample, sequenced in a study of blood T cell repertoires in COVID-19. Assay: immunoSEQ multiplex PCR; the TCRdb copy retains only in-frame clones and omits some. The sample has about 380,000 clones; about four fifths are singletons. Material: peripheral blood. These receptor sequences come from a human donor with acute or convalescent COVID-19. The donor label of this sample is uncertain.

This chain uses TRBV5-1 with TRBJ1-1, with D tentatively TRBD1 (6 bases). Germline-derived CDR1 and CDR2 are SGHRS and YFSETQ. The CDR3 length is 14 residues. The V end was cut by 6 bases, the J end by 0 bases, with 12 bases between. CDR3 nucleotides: TGCGCCAGCAAGACAGGCTCCCTGAACACTGAAGCTTTCTTT. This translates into CASKTGSLNTEAFF.

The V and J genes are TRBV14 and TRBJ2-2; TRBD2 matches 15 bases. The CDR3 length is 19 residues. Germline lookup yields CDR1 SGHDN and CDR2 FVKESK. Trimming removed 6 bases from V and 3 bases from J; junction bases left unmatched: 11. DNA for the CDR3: TGTGCCAGCAGTGGAGCCCGGACTAGCGGGGGGGCCCACACCGGGGAGCTGTTTTTT. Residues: CASSGARTSGGAHTGELFF.

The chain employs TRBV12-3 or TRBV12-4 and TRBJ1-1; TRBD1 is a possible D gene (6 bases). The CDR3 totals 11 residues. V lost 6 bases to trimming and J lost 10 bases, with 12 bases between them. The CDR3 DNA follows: TGTGCCAGCAGCCTGGGACAAGGAGCTTTCTTT. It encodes CASSLGQGAFF.

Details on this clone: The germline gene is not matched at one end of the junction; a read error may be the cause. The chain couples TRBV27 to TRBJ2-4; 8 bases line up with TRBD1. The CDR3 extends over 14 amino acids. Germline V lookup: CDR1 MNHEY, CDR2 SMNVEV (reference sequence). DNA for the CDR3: TGCTCGAGCCAGGGGGCCCTAGCCAAAAACATTCAGTACTTC. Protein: CSSQGALAKNIQYF.

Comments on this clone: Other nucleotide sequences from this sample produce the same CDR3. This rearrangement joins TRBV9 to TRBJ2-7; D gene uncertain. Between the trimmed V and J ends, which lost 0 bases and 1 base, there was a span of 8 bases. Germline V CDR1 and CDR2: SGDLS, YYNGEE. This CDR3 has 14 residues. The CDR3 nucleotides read TGTGCCAGCAGCGTAGGGGCAGGTTCCTACGAGCAGTACTTC. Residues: CASSVGAGSYEQYF.

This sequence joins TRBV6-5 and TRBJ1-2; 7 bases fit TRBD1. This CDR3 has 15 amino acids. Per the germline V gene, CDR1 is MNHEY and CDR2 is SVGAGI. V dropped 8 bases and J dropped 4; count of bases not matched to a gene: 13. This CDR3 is CASAKDRAGGYGYTF. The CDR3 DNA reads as TGTGCCAGCGCGAAAGACAGGGCGGGGGGCTATGGCTACACCTTC.

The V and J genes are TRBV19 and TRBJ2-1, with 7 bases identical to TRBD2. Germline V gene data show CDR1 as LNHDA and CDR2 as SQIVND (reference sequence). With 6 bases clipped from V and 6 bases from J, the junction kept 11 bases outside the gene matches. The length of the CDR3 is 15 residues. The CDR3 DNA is TGTGCCAGTAGCCGGCGCCTAGCGGTGACCAATGAGCAGTTCTTC. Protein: CASSRRLAVTNEQFF.

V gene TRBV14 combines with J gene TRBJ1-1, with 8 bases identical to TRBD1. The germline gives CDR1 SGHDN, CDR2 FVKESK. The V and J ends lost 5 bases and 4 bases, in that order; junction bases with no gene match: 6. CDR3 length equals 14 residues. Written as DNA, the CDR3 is TGTGCCAGCAGCACCGAAACAGGGGGCACTGAAGCTTTCTTT. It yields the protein CASSTETGGTEAFF.